A selection of T cell receptor beta chains follows, all from one sample in a study of cytomegalovirus exposure and HLA in healthy donors. Sequenced by immunoSEQ multiplex PCR; TCRdb stores in-frame clones only, minus some. The sample shows fewer than 250,000 clones, roughly 86% of them seen only once. Material: PBMCs. Receptors originate from a woman in her late teens or twenties in good health and CMV-seronegative. CDR3s include the opening cysteine and the closing phenylalanine or tryptophan. D genes are given only for firm matches. Some rows mark clone size as missing; the rest say once, few, many or name a class of expanded clone.

few	TRBV4-1	TRBD1	TRBJ2-7	TGCGCCAGCAGCCAGAATCCTCAGGGGGCGCGCAACGAGCAGTACTTC	CASSQNPQGARNEQYF
.	TRBV11-2	.	TRBJ1-6	TGTGCCAGCAGCTTAGTATTCAGGGATAATTCACCCCTCCACTTT	CASSLVFRDNSPLHF
.	TRBV10-3	.	TRBJ2-7	TGTGCCATCAGTGGGACTGTCTCCTACGAGCAGTACTTC	CAISGTVSYEQYF
once	TRBV9	.	TRBJ1-1	TGTGCCAGCAGCGTAGCCTTGGGGGGGAACACTGAAGCTTTCTTT	CASSVALGGNTEAFF
.	TRBV19	TRBD1	TRBJ1-6	TGTGCCAGTAGTTCAGGGGGTAATTCACCCCTCCACTTT	CASSSGGNSPLHF
few	TRBV6-5	TRBD1	TRBJ1-1	TGTGCCAGCAGTCAGGACAGGGCCTGGGACACTGAAGCTTTCTTT	CASSQDRAWDTEAFF
.	TRBV5-1	.	TRBJ2-5	TGCGCCAGCAGCGGAGGGCAGGGCGGGGAGACCCAGTACTTC	CASSGGQGGETQYF
.	TRBV5-6	.	TRBJ2-7	TGTGCCAGCAGCTTCAACCAGGGGTCCGAGCAGTACTTC	CASSFNQGSEQYF
once	TRBV7-2	.	TRBJ2-5	TGTGCCAGCAGCTTTCGGGAGACCCAGTACTTC	CASSFRETQYF
once	TRBV13	TRBD1	TRBJ2-5	TGTGCCAGCAGTAGGGGGCATGAGACCCAGTACTTC	CASSRGHETQYF
.	TRBV13	.	TRBJ2-1	TGTGCCAGCAGCTTAGAAGCAAATGAGCAGTTCTTC	CASSLEANEQFF
.	TRBV30	.	TRBJ2-7	TGTGCCTGGAGTTCAACAGGGAGATACGAGCAGTACTTC	CAWSSTGRYEQYF
.	TRBV11-2	TRBD2	TRBJ2-5	TGTGCCAGCAGCTTAGGGTTGGATCTAGCGGGACAAGAGACCCAGTACTTC	CASSLGLDLAGQETQYF
.	TRBV6-1	TRBD1	TRBJ1-1	TGTGCCAGCAGTGAAACGCCGGGACAGCGCTATGAAGCTTTCTTT	CASSETPGQRYEAFF
few	TRBV29-1	.	TRBJ1-2	TGCAGCGTGTCATTACAGGGAAGTTATGGCTACACCTTC	CSVSLQGSYGYTF
.	TRBV5-1	TRBD1	TRBJ2-1	TGCGCCAGCAGCTTGACACAGGGGCCTACAAATGAGCAGTTCTTC	CASSLTQGPTNEQFF
.	TRBV10-3	.	TRBJ2-2	TGTGCCATCAGTGTTCGAGGGTTCACCGGGGAGCTGTTTTTT	CAISVRGFTGELFF
.	TRBV5-1	.	TRBJ2-1	TGCGCCAGCACACCCGTCCCGGGACTCATTATCAATGAGCAGTTCTTC	CASTPVPGLIINEQFF
.	TRBV5-4	.	TRBJ2-7	TGTGCCAGCAGCCTCCCGGGACTCCGCTACGAGCAGTACTTC	CASSLPGLRYEQYF
.	TRBV6-1	.	TRBJ1-5	TGTGCCAGCAGAGCCACTAACAATCAGCCCCAGCATTTT	CASRATNNQPQHF
.	TRBV6-4	TRBD1	TRBJ2-5	TGTGCCAGCAGCTCCGGGACAGGGGGGCAAGAGACCCAGTACTTC	CASSSGTGGQETQYF
.	TRBV7-8	.	TRBJ2-7	TGTGCCAGCAGCTTAGACGGGGGGCGGGCAACTATCTCCTACGAGCAGTACTTC	CASSLDGGRATISYEQYF
.	TRBV4-3	.	TRBJ2-1	TGCGCCAGCAGCGGGTTAGCAACCTACAATGAGCAGTTCTTC	CASSGLATYNEQFF
few	TRBV7-9	TRBD1	TRBJ2-7	TGTTCCAGCAGCTCTCGGCCAGGGACAGTCCCCGAGCAGTACTTC	CSSSSRPGTVPEQYF
.	TRBV28	.	TRBJ1-5	TGTGCCAGCAGTTCCGGACAGTCCAATCAGCCCCAGCATTTT	CASSSGQSNQPQHF
.	TRBV28	.	TRBJ1-5	TGTGCCAGCAGGATTAACGGACAGTCACTAAGGTCCCAGCATTTT	CASRINGQSLRSQHF
.	TRBV7-9	.	TRBJ1-1	TGTGCCAGCAGCCTCTACACTGAAGCTTTCTTT	CASSLYTEAFF
once	TRBV5-1	TRBD1	TRBJ1-1	TGCGCCAGCAGCCTCTTCGACTTGACAGGGCATGAAGCTTTCTTT	CASSLFDLTGHEAFF
.	TRBV5-8	.	TRBJ2-5	TGTGCCAGCAGCACACGAACCGTCCAAGAGACCCAGTACTTC	CASSTRTVQETQYF
.	TRBV7-9	TRBD1	TRBJ1-2	TGTGCCAGCAGCCCAGGGAACAGGGGCTGGAAGGATGGCTACACCTTC	CASSPGNRGWKDGYTF
.	TRBV30	.	TRBJ1-5	TGTGCCTGGAGGGATCGGGAGTCATGTGTTTTTATCAATCAGCCCCAGCATTTT	CAWRDRESCVFINQPQHF
.	TRBV6-5	TRBD1	TRBJ1-4	TGTGCCAGCAGTTACGGGACAGGGGGTCGAAAACTGTTTTTT	CASSYGTGGRKLFF
.	TRBV19	.	TRBJ2-1	TGTGCCAGTACTCCCCGGAACGGGTATGAGCAGTTCTTC	CASTPRNGYEQFF
.	TRBV7-2	.	TRBJ2-5	TGTGCCAGCAGCTTAGGACATGAGCAAGAGACCCAGTACTTC	CASSLGHEQETQYF
.	TRBV7-2	TRBD1	TRBJ1-2	TGTGCCAGCAGCTTAAGAAAGCCGACAGGGGGCGGCTACACCTTC	CASSLRKPTGGGYTF
.	TRBV2	.	TRBJ2-7	TGTGCCAGCACCCCCTCAGGGCCTCACTACGAGCAGTACTTC	CASTPSGPHYEQYF
.	TRBV5-1	TRBD2	TRBJ2-7	TGCGCCAGCAGTTTTGGGACTAGCGGCACCTACGAGCAGTACTTC	CASSFGTSGTYEQYF
.	TRBV28	.	TRBJ1-1	TGTGCCAGCAGTTTACGCCCCTGGCAGGGGATGAACACTGAAGCTTTCTTT	CASSLRPWQGMNTEAFF
.	TRBV19	TRBD1	TRBJ1-5	TGTGCCAGTAGTAGGACGGGACAGGGTGGCAATCAGCCCCAGCATTTT	CASSRTGQGGNQPQHF
.	TRBV11-3	.	TRBJ2-7	TGTGCCAGCAGCTCTCTCTACGAGCAGTACTTC	CASSSLYEQYF
.	TRBV6-1	TRBD1	TRBJ1-2	TGTGCCAGCAGTGTGGGACAGAACTATGGCTACACCTTC	CASSVGQNYGYTF
once	TRBV5-1	TRBD1	TRBJ1-1	TGCGCCAGCAGCACCGGACAGGGGGGGACTGAAGCTTTCTTT	CASSTGQGGTEAFF
.	TRBV6-5	TRBD1	TRBJ2-7	TGTGCCAGCAGCCGGACAGGGGGCCCCTACGAGCAGTACTTC	CASSRTGGPYEQYF
.	TRBV27	.	TRBJ2-1	TGTGCCAGCAGTTTATGGACTTTGGGGAATGAGCAGTTCTTC	CASSLWTLGNEQFF
once	TRBV11-1	TRBD2	TRBJ2-1	TGTGCCAGCAGCCGACTAGCGGGAGGGGACAATGAGCAGTTCTTC	CASSRLAGGDNEQFF